The next 2 T cell receptor beta chains were all read from a single sample in a study of human T cells and chemical hapten exposure. In TCRdb, the RACE reads were re-called with MiXCR into one record per CDR3 protein. Counted here are a few hundred thousand distinct CDR3 sequences, about 9% occurring once; the ten biggest clones make up 2% to 2.5%. Time point given: pre-sensitization, week 0. Documented treatment: therapeutic diphenylcyclopropenone sensitization with weekly scalp DPC. The specimen comprised whole blood, sampled in connection with sensitization to the hapten diphenylcyclopropenone (DPC). The receptors here all came from a woman in her thirties or forties with alopecia areata. Some clones in this sample may be carry-over from other donors' samples.

This clonotype was counted ten times or more. This rearrangement joins TRBV28 to TRBJ2-5; D unresolved. The germline V and J ends were trimmed by 3 bases and 5 bases, with 7 bases remaining between them. CDR1 MDHEN and CDR2 SYDVKM come from the germline V gene. The CDR3 has 12 residues. The CDR3 nucleotides read TGTGCCAGCAGTTTGGGATCGGAGACCCAGTACTTC. Protein sequence: CASSLGSETQYF. The complete variable domain, with remaining parts taken from reference TRBV28 and TRBJ2-5, reads DVKVTQSSRYLVKRTGEKVFLECVQDMDHENMFWYRQDPGLGLRLIYFSYDVKMKEKGDIPEGYSVSREKKERFSLILESASTNQTSMYLCASSLGSETQYFGPGTRLLVL.

The sample holds a few counts of this clonotype. The chain links TRBV9 to TRBJ1-6; TRBD1 might be the D (6 bases). The germline V and J ends were trimmed by 7 bases and 8 bases, with 13 bases remaining between them. The germline CDR1 and CDR2 sequences are SGDLS and YYNGEE. The CDR3 consists of 13 residues. Here the CDR3 DNA reads TGTGCCAGCGGACGGACAGACGATTCACCCCTCCACTTT. Translation: CASGRTDDSPLHF.